This T cell receptor (beta chain) originates from a study of blood T cell repertoires in COVID-19. Study at large: Material from acute and convalescent COVID-19 was sourced from the United States, Italy and Spain. Sample material is recorded as cDNA or gDNA derived from T cells, B-cell-depleted T cells, or PBMCs.

As processed by the authors: Estimation of nucleated cell counts was performed using reference gene primer amplification. Profiling relied on immunoSEQ multiplex PCR, and the TCRdb table lists in-frame clones only, not all of them. The DNA was the basis for D and trimming; V, J and clone size are from that table. The sample has more than 110,000 clones; over 80% are singletons. This CDR3 contains 14 residues. Germline V lookup: CDR1 LNHDA, CDR2 SQIVND (reference sequence). V shed 6 bases, J shed 8 bases, and the junction held 12 bases outside the gene matches. Sequenced input: peripheral blood. This chain joins TRBV19 and TRBJ1-2; TRBD1 matches 7 bases. The receptor was isolated from an elderly woman with acute or convalescent COVID-19. CDR3: CASSHDRVSTGYTF. DNA of the CDR3: TGTGCCAGTAGCCATGACAGGGTTAGTACCGGCTACACCTTC.